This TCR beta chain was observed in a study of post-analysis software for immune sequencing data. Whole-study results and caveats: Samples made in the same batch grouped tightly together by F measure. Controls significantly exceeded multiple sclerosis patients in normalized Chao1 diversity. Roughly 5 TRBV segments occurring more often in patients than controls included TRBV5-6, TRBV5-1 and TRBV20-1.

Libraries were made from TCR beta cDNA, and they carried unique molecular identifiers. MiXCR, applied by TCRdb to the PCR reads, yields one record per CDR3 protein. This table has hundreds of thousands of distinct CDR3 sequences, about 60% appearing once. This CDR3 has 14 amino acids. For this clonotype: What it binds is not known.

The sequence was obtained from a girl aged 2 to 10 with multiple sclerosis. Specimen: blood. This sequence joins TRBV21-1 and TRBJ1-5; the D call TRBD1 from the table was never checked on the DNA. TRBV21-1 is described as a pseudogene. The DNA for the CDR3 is TGTGCCAGCAGCAAAGCAGGGGGCAATCAGCCCCAGCATTTT. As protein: CASSKAGGNQPQHF.